Listed below are T cell receptor beta chains from one sample, sequenced in a study of cytomegalovirus exposure and HLA in healthy donors. Sequencing used immunoSEQ multiplex PCR; TCRdb keeps in-frame clones, though not all of them. The sample has about 130,000 clones, 65% to 80% seen once; the top ten hold 2.5% to 4%. The material sequenced was PBMCs. The receptors were gathered from a man between 40 and 49 years old in good health and CMV-seronegative. CDR3s include the opening cysteine and the closing phenylalanine or tryptophan. D genes are given only for firm matches. Size is omitted from some rows. Given values are once, few, many or a class for expanded clones.

d_call j_call v_call clone_size cdr3_nt cdr3_aa
TRBD1 TRBJ2-2 TRBV7-9 - TGTGCCAGCAGCTTGACAGGGGCGAACACCGGGGAGCTGTTTTTT CASSLTGANTGELFF
TRBD1 TRBJ2-7 TRBV9 - TGTGCCAGCAGCGCCCGGACAGGGGGCCAGAACGAGCAGTACTTC CASSARTGGQNEQYF
- TRBJ2-7 TRBV5-1 - TGCGCCAGCAGCTTGATCGTGCGGGGCTACGAGCAGTACTTC CASSLIVRGYEQYF
TRBD1 TRBJ2-7 TRBV5-1 - TGCGCCAGCAGCGTCCGGGACAGCGAGCAGTACTTC CASSVRDSEQYF
- TRBJ1-5 TRBV6-5 - TGTGCCGCGGGTGACGAGCCCCAGCATTTT CAAGDEPQHF
- TRBJ1-1 TRBV6-1 - TGTGCCAGCAGTGAAAGCGGGGGCTTCACTGAAGCTTTCTTT CASSESGGFTEAFF
- TRBJ1-1 TRBV19 - TGTGCCAGTACGGAACCAACCCGGGGCACTGAAGCTTTCTTT CASTEPTRGTEAFF
- TRBJ1-5 TRBV4-1 - TGCGCCAGCAGCCATTCGGCGACCGGGGTCAATCAGCCCCAGCATTTT CASSHSATGVNQPQHF
- TRBJ2-4 TRBV30 few TGTGCCTGGAGTGTAGCTCGGCCGGAGGACATTCAGTACTTC CAWSVARPEDIQYF
TRBD1 TRBJ2-1 TRBV15 - TGTGCCACCAGGGACCACCAGGGGGCTCGGAATGAGCAGTTCTTC CATRDHQGARNEQFF
TRBD2 TRBJ2-7 TRBV19 - TGTGCCAGTAGTATTAGCGGGGGGCTTAGGGAGCAGTACTTC CASSISGGLREQYF
- TRBJ2-7 TRBV5-6 few TGTGCCAGCAGCTTGGGGAGTTACTACGAGCAGTACTTC CASSLGSYYEQYF
TRBD2 TRBJ2-2 TRBV29-1 - TGCAGCGCTGCCGGGAGGGGACACACCGGGGAGCTGTTTTTT CSAAGRGHTGELFF
- TRBJ1-5 TRBV5-4 - TGTGCCAGCAGCATGATGGAGGCCCAGAATCAGCCCCAGCATTTT CASSMMEAQNQPQHF
- TRBJ1-6 TRBV9 - TGTGCCAGCAGCATCTCAGGGCCAAATTCACCCCTCCACTTT CASSISGPNSPLHF
- TRBJ1-6 TRBV27 once TGTGCCAGCAGTTTTGCAGGGCTCAATTCACCCCTCCACTTT CASSFAGLNSPLHF
- TRBJ2-5 TRBV28 - TGTGCCAGCAGAATAACCGCCCGGGGTCAAGAGACCCAGTACTTC CASRITARGQETQYF
- TRBJ1-2 TRBV2 - TGTGCCACAGGGAAGAGCCACCCTGTCAACTATGGCTACACCTTC CATGKSHPVNYGYTF
TRBD1 TRBJ1-1 TRBV11-3 once TGTGCCAGCAGCTCAGGACAGGGGGCCCCTGAAGCTTTCTTT CASSSGQGAPEAFF
- TRBJ1-5 TRBV27 - TGTGCCAGCAGTTTGGCAGGGAGGGACCAGCCCCAGCATTTT CASSLAGRDQPQHF
TRBD2 TRBJ2-1 TRBV5-1 - TGCGCCAGCAGCGCCGATCTAGCGGGGGGGCGGAGTGAGCAGTTCTTC CASSADLAGGRSEQFF
TRBD1 TRBJ2-7 TRBV5-1 - TGCGCCAGCAGCAAGACAGGGCAGGACTACGAGCAGTACTTC CASSKTGQDYEQYF
- TRBJ1-4 TRBV7-9 once TGTGCCAGCAGCTTCCGGACCGGGGGTGAAAAACTGTTTTTT CASSFRTGGEKLFF
TRBD2 TRBJ2-7 TRBV7-2 - TGTGCCAGCAGCTTATCAGGCGGGAGTGCCTACGAGCAGTACTTC CASSLSGGSAYEQYF
- TRBJ2-3 TRBV13 - TGTGCCAGCAGCTTAGAGGACTACGGATTCACAGATACGCAGTATTTT CASSLEDYGFTDTQYF
- TRBJ1-1 TRBV2 few TGTGCCAGCAGTGTCGAGGGGGGGTGGAACACTGAAGCTTTCTTT CASSVEGGWNTEAFF
- TRBJ2-2 TRBV7-3 - TGTGCCAGCAGCGCGCGATCGGGTCTCGGCGGGGAGCTGTTTTTT CASSARSGLGGELFF
- TRBJ2-1 TRBV7-2 - TGTGCCAGCAGCTTAGTACGGTTCGGGAGCTCCTACAATGAGCAGTTCTTC CASSLVRFGSSYNEQFF
- TRBJ2-3 TRBV6-6 - TGTGCCAGCAGTCCCAGGGACTTATTCACAGATACGCAGTATTTT CASSPRDLFTDTQYF
TRBD1 TRBJ2-7 TRBV15 few TGTGCCACCAGCAGAAAACGACAGGGGGTCAACGAGCAGTACTTC CATSRKRQGVNEQYF
- TRBJ2-7 TRBV6-5 - TGTGCCAGCAGTTACGGGGCCCGCTACGAGCAGTACTTC CASSYGARYEQYF
TRBD1 TRBJ1-1 TRBV5-4 - TGTGCCAGCAGTGGACAGGGGAGTAAAGCTTTCTTT CASSGQGSKAFF
- TRBJ1-2 TRBV11-3 - TGTGCCAGCAGTTTAGACTCACAGGGTGGATATGGCTACACCTTC CASSLDSQGGYGYTF
- TRBJ1-3 TRBV30 - TGTGCCTGGAGTTACGCCGGGTCTGGAAACACCATATATTTT CAWSYAGSGNTIYF
- TRBJ1-3 TRBV6-5 few TGTGCCAGCAGTTATGAACCGACAAGCTCTGGAAACACCATATATTTT CASSYEPTSSGNTIYF
- TRBJ2-3 TRBV19 - TGTGCCAGTAGTATCGTGGCGGGACAGACAGATACGCAGTATTTT CASSIVAGQTDTQYF